Below, 5 T cell receptor beta chains from the same sample are listed, as sequenced in a study of T-cell memory formation after mild COVID-19. TCRdb reprocessed the 5' RACE reads with MiXCR, giving one entry per CDR3 protein. The sample shows 400,000 to 500,000 distinct CDR3 sequences, 20% to 25% of them seen only once. Sample: PBMCs or a T cell subset sorted from them (not recorded which). These receptors came from an adult woman who had mild COVID-19 (a few samples of this study predate the infection). Cell type and time point are not known.

This clonotype was counted ten times or more. The chain recombines TRBV7-9 with TRBJ2-7; D not resolved. This CDR3 contains 13 residues. V was shortened by 1 base and J by 2 bases, with 6 bases between the two germline ends. Germline V lookup: CDR1 SEHNR, CDR2 FQNEAQ (reference sequence). DNA for the CDR3: TGTGCCAGCAGCTTAGGATTTGCCTACGAGCAGTACTTC. As protein: CASSLGFAYEQYF.

DNA for the CDR3: TGTGCCAGCTCACCCTGGAGCACGGAGAATGAGCAGTTCTTC. This sequence encodes CASSPWSTENEQFF. The rearrangement joins TRBV18 to TRBJ2-1, with no clear D. The CDR3 totals 14 residues. In germline, CDR1 is KGHSH, CDR2 LQKENI. V shed 3 bases and J shed 7 bases, with 13 bases lying between them.

This clonotype was detected only a few times. The gene calls are TRBV5-1 and TRBJ1-4; 7 bases agree with TRBD1. The germline V gene encodes CDR1 SGHRS and CDR2 YFSETQ. V was clipped by 1 base and J by 0 bases; unmatched bases: 15. The length of the CDR3 is 20 residues. CDR3: CASSLTIQGELVSTNEKLFF. The CDR3 nucleotides are TGCGCCAGCAGCTTGACGATCCAGGGGGAGTTGGTGTCAACTAATGAAAAACTGTTTTTT.

This chain joins TRBV5-6 and TRBJ2-7; a weak D match, TRBD2 (5 bases). Trimming took 1 base from V and 10 from J, leaving 12 bases between them. The CDR3 totals 12 residues. Germline V gives CDR1 SGHDT, CDR2 YYEEEE. The CDR3 DNA is TGTGCCAGCAGCTTGACCGGGGATAATCAGTACTTC. Its protein is CASSLTGDNQYF.

The chain is built from TRBV10-3 and TRBJ2-2; possible D gene TRBD2, 6 bases. V was cut by 7 bases and J by 8 bases, with 23 bases left in between. The CDR3 totals 16 residues. Germline V CDR1 and CDR2: ENHRY, SYGVKD. CDR3 DNA sequence: TGTGCCATCATGGGGAGGTCCTCTCGGGGCCGAGGGGAGCTGTTTTTT. Its protein is CAIMGRSSRGRGELFF.